These 11 T cell receptor beta chains share one sample of origin, sequenced in a study of spatial heterogeneity in lung cancer. Time point of the sample: sample taken at primary tumor resection. TCRdb independently ran MiXCR on the 5' RACE reads; one entry per CDR3 protein. The table lists more than 65,000 distinct CDR3 sequences, 8% of them singletons. Material: PBMCs, obtained at surgery. These receptors were collected from a male donor with early-stage non-small cell lung cancer.

This clonotype was seen at least ten times. This chain links TRBV28 with TRBJ2-2; no clear D. The germline CDR1 and CDR2 sequences are MDHEN and SYDVKM. The V gene lost 10 bases and the J gene lost 4 bases, with 4 bases spanning the gap. The length of the CDR3 is 10 residues. CDR3 nucleotide sequence: TGTGCCACCTCCACCGGGGAGCTGTTTTTT. Amino acid sequence: CATSTGELFF.

The rearrangement joins TRBV25-1 to TRBJ2-6; the D is unclear. The CDR3 consists of 13 residues. Germline CDR1 and CDR2: MGHDK and SYGVNS. The CDR3 loop reads CTTARDGANVLTF. The CDR3 DNA sequence: TGTACCACCGCGAGAGACGGGGCCAACGTCCTGACTTTC. The whole variable domain, filled in from reference TRBV25-1 and TRBJ2-6, reads EADIYQTPRYLVIGTGKKITLECSQTMGHDKMYWYQQDPGMELHLIHYSYGVNSTEKGDLSSESTVSRIRTEHFPLTLESARPSHTSQYLCTTARDGANVLTFGAGSRLTVL.

This clonotype has only a few counts. The genes are TRBV5-1 and TRBJ2-7; 8 bases map to TRBD1. The CDR3 has 15 residues. The trim removed 2 bases at V and 4 bases at J, leaving 8 bases unmatched. Germline lookup yields CDR1 SGHRS and CDR2 YFSETQ. CDR3 region: CASSFTGTGAYEQYF. For the CDR3, the DNA is TGCGCCAGCAGCTTTACCGGGACAGGAGCTTACGAGCAGTACTTC.

DNA of the CDR3: TGCGCCAGCAGCTTGGAGCTAGGAACCTACAATGAGCAGTTCTTC. This gives the protein CASSLELGTYNEQFF. The V and J genes are TRBV5-1 and TRBJ2-1; D remains unclear. The length of the CDR3 is 15 residues. Trimming took off 0 bases at V and 2 bases at J, with 9 bases between the two ends. Per the germline V gene, CDR1 is SGHRS and CDR2 is YFSETQ.

The rearrangement uses TRBV11-2 and TRBJ2-6; 10 nucleotides agree with TRBD1. CDR1 is SGHAT, CDR2 FQNNGV, per germline. The V segment lost 4 bases and the J segment 4 bases; nucleotides outside the gene matches: 16. The CDR3 has 20 amino acids. CDR3 in DNA: TGTGCCAGCAGCTCTCACACCCTCCCGGACAGGGGGTCCGGGGCCAACGTCCTGACTTTC. Encoded protein: CASSSHTLPDRGSGANVLTF. Based on the CDR3 plus reference TRBV11-2 and TRBJ2-6, the full variable domain is EAGVAQSPRYKIIEKRQSVAFWCNPISGHATLYWYQQILGQGPKLLIQFQNNGVVDDSQLPKDRFSAERLKGVDSTLKIQPAKLEDSAVYLCASSSHTLPDRGSGANVLTFGAGSRLTVL.

The genes are TRBV5-6 and TRBJ2-3; perhaps D is TRBD1 or TRBD2 (5 bases each). Germline CDR1 SGHDT, CDR2 YYEEEE. CDR3 length equals 13 residues. V lost 7 bases to trimming and J lost 6 bases, with 15 bases between them. The CDR3 bases are TGTGCCAGCCTGGGACGCCCGGGGGATACGCAGTATTTT. Translation: CASLGRPGDTQYF.

This clonotype was seen at least ten times. The chain couples TRBV4-1 to TRBJ1-2; possible D gene TRBD1, 5 bases. V was pared by 1 base and J by 5 bases, with 8 bases between. CDR3 size: 13 residues. The germline V gene encodes CDR1 MGHRA and CDR2 YSYEKL. In nucleotides, the CDR3 is TGCGCCAGCAGCCAAGCCGCAGGGTATGGCTACACCTTC. It yields the protein CASSQAAGYGYTF.

This clonotype was recorded at least ten times. This chain links TRBV12-3 or TRBV12-4 with TRBJ1-2; D remains unclear. V was clipped by 0 bases and J by 2 bases, with 7 bases between them. CDR3 length: 14 residues. The CDR3 nucleotides read TGTGCCAGCAGTTTAGCGCGCAGGAACTATGGCTACACCTTC. It codes for CASSLARRNYGYTF.

In this sample, this clonotype turned up a few times. The genes are TRBV6-2 or TRBV6-3 and TRBJ1-1; D is unresolved. The CDR3 sequence is 13 residues long. Trimming pared 3 bases from V and 3 bases from J, leaving 8 bases between. Germline-derived CDR1 and CDR2 are MNHEY and SVGEGT. This CDR3 is CASSYGPYTEAFF. The DNA of the CDR3 is TGTGCCAGCAGTTATGGACCCTACACTGAAGCTTTCTTT.

This clonotype was picked up a small number of times. The chain uses TRBV12-2 and TRBJ1-4; TRBD1 reflects the table's D call only, with no check against the DNA. TRBV12-2 is a listed pseudogene. CDR3 length equals 16 residues. CDR3: CASRRLHRATSEKLFF. CDR3 DNA: TGTGCAAGTCGCCGACTACACAGGGCAACAAGCGAAAAACTGTTTTTT.

A few counts support this clonotype. CDR3 region: CASSPGDRGEDTEAFF. The CDR3 region has the DNA TGTGCCAGCTCACCAGGGGACAGGGGGGAGGACACTGAAGCTTTCTTT. The chain links TRBV18 to TRBJ1-1, with 11 nucleotides matching TRBD1. The CDR3 contains 16 residues. Germline V gene lookup returns CDR1 KGHSH and CDR2 LQKENI. V lost 2 bases, J lost 3 bases, and 5 bases stayed unmatched.